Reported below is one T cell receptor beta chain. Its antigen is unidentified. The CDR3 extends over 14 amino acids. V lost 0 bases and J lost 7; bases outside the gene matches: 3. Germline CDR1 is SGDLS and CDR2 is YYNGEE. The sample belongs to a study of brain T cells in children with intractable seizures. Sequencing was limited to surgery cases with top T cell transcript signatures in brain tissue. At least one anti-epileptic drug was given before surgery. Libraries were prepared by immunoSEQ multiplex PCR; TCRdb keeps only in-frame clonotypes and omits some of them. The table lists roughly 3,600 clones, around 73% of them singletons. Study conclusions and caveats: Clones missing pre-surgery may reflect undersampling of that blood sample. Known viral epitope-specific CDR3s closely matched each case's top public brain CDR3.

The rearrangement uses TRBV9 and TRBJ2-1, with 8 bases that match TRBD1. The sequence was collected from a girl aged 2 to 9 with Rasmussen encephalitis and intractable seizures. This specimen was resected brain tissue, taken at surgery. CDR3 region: CASSVGTGRNEQFF. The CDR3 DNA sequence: TGTGCCAGCAGCGTAGGGACAGGGAGAAATGAGCAGTTCTTC.